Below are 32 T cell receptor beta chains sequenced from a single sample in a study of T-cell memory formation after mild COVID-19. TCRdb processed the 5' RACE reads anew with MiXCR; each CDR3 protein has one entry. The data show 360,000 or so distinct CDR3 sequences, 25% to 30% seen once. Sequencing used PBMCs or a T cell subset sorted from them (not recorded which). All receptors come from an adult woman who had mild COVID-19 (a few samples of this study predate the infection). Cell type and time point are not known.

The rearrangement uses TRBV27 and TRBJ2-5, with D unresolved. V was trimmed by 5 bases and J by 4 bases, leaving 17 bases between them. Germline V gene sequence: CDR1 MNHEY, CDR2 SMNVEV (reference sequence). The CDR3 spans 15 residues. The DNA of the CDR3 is TGTGCCAGCAGTCCTTTGGGCTCCGGTTTAGAGACCCAGTACTTC. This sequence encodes CASSPLGSGLETQYF.

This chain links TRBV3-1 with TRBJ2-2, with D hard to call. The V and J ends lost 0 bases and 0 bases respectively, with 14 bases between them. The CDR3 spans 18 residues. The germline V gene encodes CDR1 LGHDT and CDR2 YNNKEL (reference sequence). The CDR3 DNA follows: TGTGCCAGCAGCCAAGATTATAGGAGCCGTACGAACACCGGGGAGCTGTTTTTT. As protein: CASSQDYRSRTNTGELFF. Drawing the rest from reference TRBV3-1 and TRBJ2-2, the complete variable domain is DTAVSQTPKYLVTQMGNDKSIKCEQNLGHDTMYWYKQDSKKFLKIMFSYNNKELIINETVPNRFSPKSPDKAHLNLHINSLELGDSAVYFCASSQDYRSRTNTGELFFGEGSRLTVL.

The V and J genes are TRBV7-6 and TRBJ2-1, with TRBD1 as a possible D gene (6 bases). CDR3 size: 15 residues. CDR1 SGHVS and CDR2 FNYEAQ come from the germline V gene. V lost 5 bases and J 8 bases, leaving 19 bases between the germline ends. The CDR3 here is CASSAKITGQHEQFF. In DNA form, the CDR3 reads TGTGCCAGCAGCGCAAAGATTACAGGGCAGCATGAGCAGTTCTTC.

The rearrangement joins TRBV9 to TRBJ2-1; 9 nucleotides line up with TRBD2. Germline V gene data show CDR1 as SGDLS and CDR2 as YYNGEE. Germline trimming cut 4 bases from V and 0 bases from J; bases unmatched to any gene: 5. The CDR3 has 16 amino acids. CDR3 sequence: CASSLRSGSSYNEQFF. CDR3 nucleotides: TGTGCCAGCAGCCTTCGTAGCGGGAGCTCCTACAATGAGCAGTTCTTC.

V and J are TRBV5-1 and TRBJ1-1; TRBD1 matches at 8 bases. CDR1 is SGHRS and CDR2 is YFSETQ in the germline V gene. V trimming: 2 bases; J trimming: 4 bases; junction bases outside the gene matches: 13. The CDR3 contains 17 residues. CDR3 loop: CASSFAGQVTFGTEAFF. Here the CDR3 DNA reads TGCGCCAGCAGCTTTGCGGGACAGGTAACCTTTGGCACTGAAGCTTTCTTT.

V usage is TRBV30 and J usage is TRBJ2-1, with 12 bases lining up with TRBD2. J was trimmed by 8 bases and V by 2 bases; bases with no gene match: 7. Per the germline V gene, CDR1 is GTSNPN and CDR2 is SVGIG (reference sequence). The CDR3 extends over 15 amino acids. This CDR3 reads CAWSRLAGGPDEQFF. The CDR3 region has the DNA TGTGCCTGGAGTCGTCTAGCGGGAGGGCCTGATGAGCAGTTCTTC.

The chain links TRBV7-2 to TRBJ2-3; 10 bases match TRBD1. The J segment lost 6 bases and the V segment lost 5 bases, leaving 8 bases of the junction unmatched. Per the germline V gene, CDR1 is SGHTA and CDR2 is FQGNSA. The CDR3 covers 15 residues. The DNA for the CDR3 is TGTGCCAGCAGCACCCTGGGGACAGGGGTTGATACGCAGTATTTT. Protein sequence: CASSTLGTGVDTQYF. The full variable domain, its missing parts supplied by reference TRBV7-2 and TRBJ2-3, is GAGVSQSPSNKVTEKGKDVELRCDPISGHTALYWYRQSLGQGLEFLIYFQGNSAPDKSGLPSDRFSAERTGGSVSTLTIQRTQQEDSAVYLCASSTLGTGVDTQYFGPGTRLTVL.

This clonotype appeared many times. CDR3 loop: CASSPYRQGQETQYF. DNA for the CDR3: TGTGCCAGCAGCCCCTATAGACAGGGGCAAGAGACCCAGTACTTC. The chain recombines TRBV3-1 with TRBJ2-5; 8 bases are a match to TRBD1. With 4 bases clipped from V and 2 bases from J, the junction kept 6 bases outside the gene matches. This CDR3 has 15 residues. Germline V lookup: CDR1 LGHDT, CDR2 YNNKEL (reference sequence).

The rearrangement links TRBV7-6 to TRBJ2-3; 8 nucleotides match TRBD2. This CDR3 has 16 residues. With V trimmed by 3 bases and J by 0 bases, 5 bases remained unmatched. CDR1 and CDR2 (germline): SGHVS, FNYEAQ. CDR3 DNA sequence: TGTGCCAGCAGCTTCTCTAGCGGGCGTAGCACAGATACGCAGTATTTT. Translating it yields CASSFSSGRSTDTQYF.

The CDR3 is CASSAGNYEQFF. In DNA form, the CDR3 reads TGTGCCAGCAGTGCGGGGAACTATGAGCAGTTCTTC. This chain uses TRBV12-3 or TRBV12-4 with TRBJ2-1, with a possible D match to TRBD2 (6 bases). The CDR3 sequence is 12 residues long. V was cut by 5 bases and J by 8 bases, with 10 bases left in between.

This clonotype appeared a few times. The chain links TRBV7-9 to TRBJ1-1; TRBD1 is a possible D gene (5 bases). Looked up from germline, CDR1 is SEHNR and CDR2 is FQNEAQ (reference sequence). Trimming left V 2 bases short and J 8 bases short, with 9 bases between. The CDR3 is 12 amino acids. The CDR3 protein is CASSLMGVEAFF. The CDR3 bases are TGTGCCAGCAGCTTAATGGGGGTGGAAGCTTTCTTT.

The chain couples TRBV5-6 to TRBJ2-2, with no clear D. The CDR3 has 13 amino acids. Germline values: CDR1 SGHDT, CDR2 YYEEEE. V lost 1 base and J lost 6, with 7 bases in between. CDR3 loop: CASSLIWAGELFF. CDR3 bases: TGTGCCAGCAGCTTGATTTGGGCCGGGGAGCTGTTTTTT.

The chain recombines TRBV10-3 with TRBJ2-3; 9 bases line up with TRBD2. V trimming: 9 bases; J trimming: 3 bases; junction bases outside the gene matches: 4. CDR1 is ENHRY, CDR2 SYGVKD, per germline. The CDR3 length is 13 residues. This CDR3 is CAMSAGGTDTQYF. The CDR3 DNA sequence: TGTGCCATGTCTGCGGGGGGGACAGATACGCAGTATTTT.

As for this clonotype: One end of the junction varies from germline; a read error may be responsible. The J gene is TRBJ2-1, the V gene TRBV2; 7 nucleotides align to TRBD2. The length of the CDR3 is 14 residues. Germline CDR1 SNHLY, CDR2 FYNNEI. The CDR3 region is CASSQAGLNNEQFF. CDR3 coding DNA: TGTGCCAGCAGTCAAGCGGGATTGAACAATGAGCAGTTCTTC.

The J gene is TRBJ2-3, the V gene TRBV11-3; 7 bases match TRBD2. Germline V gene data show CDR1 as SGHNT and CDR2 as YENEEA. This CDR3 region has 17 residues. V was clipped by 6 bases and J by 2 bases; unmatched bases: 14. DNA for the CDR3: TGTGCCAGCAGTACCTTTGTCGGGAGGACTATCACAGATACGCAGTATTTT. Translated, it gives CASSTFVGRTITDTQYF. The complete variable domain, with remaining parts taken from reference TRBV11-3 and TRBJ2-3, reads EAGVVQSPRYKIIEKKQPVAFWCNPISGHNTLYWYLQNLGQGPELLIRYENEEAVDDSQLPKDRFSAERLKGVDSTLKIQPAELGDSAVYLCASSTFVGRTITDTQYFGPGTRLTVL.

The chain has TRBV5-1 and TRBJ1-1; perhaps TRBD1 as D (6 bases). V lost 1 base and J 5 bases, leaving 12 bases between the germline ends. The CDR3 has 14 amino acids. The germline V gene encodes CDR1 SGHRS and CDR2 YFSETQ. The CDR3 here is CASSLQGSGTEAFF. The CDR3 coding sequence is TGCGCCAGCAGCTTGCAGGGGTCGGGGACTGAAGCTTTCTTT.

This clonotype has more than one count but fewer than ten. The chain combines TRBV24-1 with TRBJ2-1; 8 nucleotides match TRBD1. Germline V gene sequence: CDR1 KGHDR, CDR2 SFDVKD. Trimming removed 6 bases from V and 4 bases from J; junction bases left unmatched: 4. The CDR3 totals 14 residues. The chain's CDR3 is CATSRQGAYNEQFF. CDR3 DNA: TGTGCCACCAGTAGGCAGGGGGCTTACAATGAGCAGTTCTTC.

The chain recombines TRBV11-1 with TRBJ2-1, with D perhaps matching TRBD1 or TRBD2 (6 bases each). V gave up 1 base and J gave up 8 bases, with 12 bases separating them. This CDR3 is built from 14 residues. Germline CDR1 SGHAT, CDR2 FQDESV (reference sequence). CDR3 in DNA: TGTGCCAGCAGCTTAGAAGGGGGGTACTATGAGCAGTTCTTC. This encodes CASSLEGGYYEQFF.

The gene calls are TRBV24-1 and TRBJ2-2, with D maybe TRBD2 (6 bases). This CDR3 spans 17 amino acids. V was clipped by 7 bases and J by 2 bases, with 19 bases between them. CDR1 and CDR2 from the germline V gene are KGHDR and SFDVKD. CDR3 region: CATSPVGTLGNTGELFF. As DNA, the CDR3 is TGTGCCACCAGCCCAGTCGGGACTCTCGGTAACACCGGGGAGCTGTTTTTT.

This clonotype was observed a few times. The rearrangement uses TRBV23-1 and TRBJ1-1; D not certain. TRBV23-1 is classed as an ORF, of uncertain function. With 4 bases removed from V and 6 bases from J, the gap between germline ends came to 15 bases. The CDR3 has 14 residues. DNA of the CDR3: TGCGCCAGCAGTCTGAGGGTTGGCCCCCCTGAAGCTTTCTTT. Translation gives CASSLRVGPPEAFF.

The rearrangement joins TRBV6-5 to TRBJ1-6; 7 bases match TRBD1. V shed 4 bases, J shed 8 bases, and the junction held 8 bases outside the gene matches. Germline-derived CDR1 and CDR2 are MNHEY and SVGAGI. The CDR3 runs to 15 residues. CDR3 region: CASSSGQPPDSPLHF. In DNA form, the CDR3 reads TGTGCCAGCAGTTCGGGACAGCCGCCTGATTCACCCCTCCACTTT.

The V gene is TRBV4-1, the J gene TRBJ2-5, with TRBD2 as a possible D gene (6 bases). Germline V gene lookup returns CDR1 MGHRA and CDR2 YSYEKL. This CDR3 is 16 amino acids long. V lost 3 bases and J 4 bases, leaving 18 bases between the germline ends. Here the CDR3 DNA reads TGCGCCAGCAGCCACCCCGGGAGTTCTAATTCAGAGACCCAGTACTTC. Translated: CASSHPGSSNSETQYF.

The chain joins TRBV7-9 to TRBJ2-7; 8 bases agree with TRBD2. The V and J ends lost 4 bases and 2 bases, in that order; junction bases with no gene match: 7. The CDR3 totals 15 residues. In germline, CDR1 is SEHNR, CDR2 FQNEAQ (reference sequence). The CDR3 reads CASSSTGLGAYEQYF. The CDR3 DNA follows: TGTGCCAGCAGCTCGACGGGACTAGGCGCCTACGAGCAGTACTTC.

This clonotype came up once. CDR3 DNA sequence: TGTGCCAGCAGCCAAACCGGGACTAGCCCCGGGGAGCTGTTTTTT. The encoded protein is CASSQTGTSPGELFF. This chain links TRBV14 with TRBJ2-2, with 9 bases that match TRBD2. This CDR3 is built from 15 residues. J gave up 6 bases and V 2 bases, and 4 bases lay outside the gene matches. Germline V gives CDR1 SGHDN, CDR2 FVKESK.

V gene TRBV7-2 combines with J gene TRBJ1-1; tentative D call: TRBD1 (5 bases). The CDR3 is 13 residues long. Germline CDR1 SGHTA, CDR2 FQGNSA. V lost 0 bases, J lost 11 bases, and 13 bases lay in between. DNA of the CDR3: TGTGCCAGCAGCTTAGCGCTAGGCAGGGCGGCTTTCTTT. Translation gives CASSLALGRAAFF.

The CDR3 region is CASRGDRVDGYTF. In nucleotides, the CDR3 is TGTGCCAGCAGGGGGGACAGGGTCGACGGCTACACCTTC. V gene TRBV2 combines with J gene TRBJ1-2; TRBD1 matches 9 bases. The V gene end was trimmed by 6 bases and the J gene end by 8 bases; junction bases not matched to a gene: 7. The CDR3 runs to 13 residues. From germline, CDR1 is SNHLY and CDR2 FYNNEI.

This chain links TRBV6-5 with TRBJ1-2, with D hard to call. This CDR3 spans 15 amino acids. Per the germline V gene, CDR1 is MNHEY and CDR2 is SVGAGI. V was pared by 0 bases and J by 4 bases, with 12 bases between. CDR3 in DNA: TGTGCCAGCAGTTACTCGAAAGGGTACGGCTATGGCTACACCTTC. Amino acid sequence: CASSYSKGYGYGYTF.

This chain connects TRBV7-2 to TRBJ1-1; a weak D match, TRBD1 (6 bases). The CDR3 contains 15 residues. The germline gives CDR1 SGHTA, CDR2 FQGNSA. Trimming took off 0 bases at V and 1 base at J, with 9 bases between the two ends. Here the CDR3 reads CASSLAGTQNTEAFF. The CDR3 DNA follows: TGTGCCAGCAGCTTAGCGGGGACACAGAACACTGAAGCTTTCTTT.

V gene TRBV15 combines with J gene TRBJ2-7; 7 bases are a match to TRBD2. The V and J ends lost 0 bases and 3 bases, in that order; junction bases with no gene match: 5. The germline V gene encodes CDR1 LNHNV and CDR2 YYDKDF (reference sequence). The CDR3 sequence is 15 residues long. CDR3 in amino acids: CATSRDASGLYEQYF. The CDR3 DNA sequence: TGTGCCACCAGCAGAGATGCTAGCGGTCTCTACGAGCAGTACTTC.

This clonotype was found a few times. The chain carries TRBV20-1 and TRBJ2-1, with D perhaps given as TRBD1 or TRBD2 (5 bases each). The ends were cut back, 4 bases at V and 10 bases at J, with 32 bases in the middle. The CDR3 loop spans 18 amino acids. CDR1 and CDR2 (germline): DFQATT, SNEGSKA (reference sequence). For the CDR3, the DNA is TGCAGTGCTATCACGGGACCCCCGACACTGGCCCATATGAAGGAGCAGTTCTTC. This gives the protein CSAITGPPTLAHMKEQFF.

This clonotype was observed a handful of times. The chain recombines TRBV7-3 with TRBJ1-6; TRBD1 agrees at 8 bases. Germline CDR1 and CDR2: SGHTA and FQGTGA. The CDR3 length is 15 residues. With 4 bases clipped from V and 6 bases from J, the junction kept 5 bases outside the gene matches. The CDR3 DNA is TGTGCCAGCAGCTCCGGGACAGGTGGTAATTCACCCCTCCACTTT. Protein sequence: CASSSGTGGNSPLHF.

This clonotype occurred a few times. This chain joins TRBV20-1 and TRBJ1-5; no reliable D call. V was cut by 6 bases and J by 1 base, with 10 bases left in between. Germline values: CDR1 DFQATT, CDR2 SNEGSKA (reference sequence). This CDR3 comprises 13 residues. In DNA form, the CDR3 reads TGCAGTGCGGTGAGGGCGAGCAATCAGCCCCAGCATTTT. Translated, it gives CSAVRASNQPQHF.